The following is a TCR beta chain sequence with its context. Its antigen is not identified. Time point of the sample: pre-treatment sample, taken before nivolumab and TIL therapy. The libraries were made with immunoSEQ v3. The data were produced by immunoSEQ multiplex PCR, yet TCRdb's version contains in-frame clones alone and is incomplete. The repertoire consists of about 45,000 clones, with around 80% occurring once and the leading ten covering less than 15%. The CDR3 runs to 12 residues. Germline loops: CDR1 GTSNPN, CDR2 SVGIG (reference sequence). V was trimmed by 4 bases and J by 0 bases, leaving 6 bases between them. The data were obtained in a study of TIL therapy for anti-PD-1-resistant metastatic lung cancer. Study-wide context: Tumors carried a median 1.5 non-synonymous mutations per megabase. Study results and caveats: After infusion, TIL clonotypes partly replaced peripheral T cells and declined over months. Treatment-naive, never-smoker and oncogene-addicted patients were overrepresented in this highly selected cohort.

The receptor comes from a man in his 70s with non-small cell lung cancer. Material: blood, obtained at baseline. The chain employs TRBV30 and TRBJ1-1; no clear D. The CDR3 loop reads CAWKNMNTEAFF. Written as DNA, the CDR3 is TGTGCCTGGAAAAACATGAACACTGAAGCTTTCTTT.